These T cell receptor beta chains were read from a single sample in a study of brain T cells in children with intractable seizures. Clones were read by immunoSEQ multiplex PCR, and TCRdb kept only the in-frame ones, dropping some. The repertoire holds approximately 44,000 clones, with 90% as singletons. This material consisted of peripheral blood, taken at surgery. The receptors come from a girl aged 2-10 years with tuberous sclerosis and intractable seizures. Both conserved end residues are part of each CDR3. A D gene is named only where the DNA matches it firmly. The listing skips clone size in some rows; elsewhere it reads once, few, many or a size class.

clone size	V gene	J gene	D gene	CDR3 DNA	CDR3 protein
.	TRBV7-2	TRBJ1-2	.	TGTGCCAGCAGCTTAGCGCTGTCCGACTATGGCTACACCTTC	CASSLALSDYGYTF
.	TRBV7-2	TRBJ2-2	TRBD2	TGTGCCAGCAGCCTGGCGCGGCGGGGGGTCACCGGGGAGCTGTTTTTT	CASSLARRGVTGELFF
.	TRBV4-1	TRBJ2-5	.	TGCGCCAGCAGCCGAGAGAGCGGGTTCTACCAAGAGACCCAGTACTTC	CASSRESGFYQETQYF
.	TRBV2	TRBJ2-5	TRBD1	TGTGCCAGCAGCCGGCGACAGGGAAGGGAAGAGACCCAGTACTTC	CASSRRQGREETQYF
.	TRBV19	TRBJ2-2	.	TGTGCCAGTAGTATCTTCGGGACTTGGAACACCGGGGAGCTGTTTTTT	CASSIFGTWNTGELFF
.	TRBV7-2	TRBJ2-2	.	TGTGCCAGCAGCTTAGGGCAGGGTGTCTGGGCCGGGGAGCTGTTTTTT	CASSLGQGVWAGELFF
.	TRBV7-9	TRBJ2-3	.	TGTGCCAGCAGCCGCCCCCCCCTTCGGGATAGCACAGATACGCAGTATTTT	CASSRPPLRDSTDTQYF
.	TRBV6-5	TRBJ2-7	.	TGTGCCAGCTCTCCCGGGAGTCCCTACGAGCAGTACTTC	CASSPGSPYEQYF
.	TRBV3-1/TRBV3-2	TRBJ1-2	TRBD1	TGTGCCAGCAGCCAGGGGACAGGGGTAGGCTACACCTTC	CASSQGTGVGYTF
.	TRBV19	TRBJ1-2	.	TGTGCCAGTAGTGAGGGGGGGGCGCATCTAAGAGCTAACTATGGCTACACCTTC	CASSEGGAHLRANYGYTF
.	TRBV24-1	TRBJ2-1	.	TGTGCCACCAGTGATGAGCGCCGGTGGGGTGAGCAGTTCTTC	CATSDERRWGEQFF
.	TRBV7-2	TRBJ2-5	TRBD1	TGTGCCAGCAGCCCAGAGACAGGGGGCGGTGAGACCCAGTACTTC	CASSPETGGGETQYF
.	TRBV18	TRBJ2-3	.	TGTGCCAGCTCACCAGGAGACACAGATACGCAGTATTTT	CASSPGDTDTQYF
once	TRBV19	TRBJ2-3	TRBD2	TGTGCCAGCCAAGGTCGCGGGGGGGCCCCCGATACGCAGTATTTT	CASQGRGGAPDTQYF
once	TRBV27	TRBJ2-1	.	TGTGCCAGCAGTTTATTTTCCGGGACTGTCGATGAGCAGTTCTTC	CASSLFSGTVDEQFF
.	TRBV4-1	TRBJ1-6	.	TGCGCCAGCACCCAAGGGCAGGCGTTCTCAAATAATTCACCCCTCCACTTT	CASTQGQAFSNNSPLHF
.	TRBV18	TRBJ1-2	.	TGTGCCAGCTCACCGGCCCTAGGGAACTATGGCTACACCTTC	CASSPALGNYGYTF
once	TRBV24-1	TRBJ2-3	TRBD1	TGTGCCACCAGTGACCGGTCCCCGGGACAGGGTGACACAGATACGCAGTATTTT	CATSDRSPGQGDTDTQYF